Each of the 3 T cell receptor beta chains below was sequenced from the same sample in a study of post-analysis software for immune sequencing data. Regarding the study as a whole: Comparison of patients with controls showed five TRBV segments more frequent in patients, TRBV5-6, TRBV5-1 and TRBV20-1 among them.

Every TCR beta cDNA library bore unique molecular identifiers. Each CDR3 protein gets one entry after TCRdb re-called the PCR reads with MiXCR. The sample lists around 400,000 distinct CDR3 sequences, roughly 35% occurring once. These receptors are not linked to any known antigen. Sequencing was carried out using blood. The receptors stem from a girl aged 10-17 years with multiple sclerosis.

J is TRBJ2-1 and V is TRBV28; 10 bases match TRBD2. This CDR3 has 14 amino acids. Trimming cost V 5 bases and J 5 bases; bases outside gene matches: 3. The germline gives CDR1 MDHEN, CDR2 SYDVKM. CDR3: CASSLAGVHNEQFF. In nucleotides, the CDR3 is TGTGCCAGCAGTCTAGCGGGGGTCCACAATGAGCAGTTCTTC.

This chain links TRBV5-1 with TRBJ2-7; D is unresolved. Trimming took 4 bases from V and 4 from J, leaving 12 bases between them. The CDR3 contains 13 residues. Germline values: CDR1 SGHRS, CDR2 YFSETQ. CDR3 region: CASSHMWAYEQYF. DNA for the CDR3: TGCGCCAGCAGCCACATGTGGGCATACGAGCAGTACTTC.

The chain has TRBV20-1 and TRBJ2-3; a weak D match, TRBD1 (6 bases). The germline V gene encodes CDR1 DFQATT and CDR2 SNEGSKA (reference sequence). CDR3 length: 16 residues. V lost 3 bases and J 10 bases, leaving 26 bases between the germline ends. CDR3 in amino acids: CSASPWVSGTRKAQYF. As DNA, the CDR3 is TGCAGTGCTAGTCCCTGGGTGTCGGGGACACGAAAGGCGCAGTATTTT.